This T cell receptor (beta chain) was captured in a study of regulatory T cells in long-lasting Graves disease. This CDR3 is built from 14 residues. Trimming stripped 5 bases from V and 5 bases from J, with 15 bases between. Germline V gene data show CDR1 as SGHTA and CDR2 as FQGNSA. Construction of the TCR beta libraries employed iRepertoire HTBI primers in conjunction with Arm-PCR of CDR3 regions. One entry per CDR3 protein, called by TCRdb with MiXCR from the multiplex PCR reads. The data hold about 470,000 distinct CDR3 sequences, with 20% to 25% observed a single time. Time point described: persistent/refractory GD, antithyroid drugs over 5 years with positive TRAb. RNA from PBMCs was the source of the TCR library. This clonotype was found many times.

The sample in question was peripheral blood mononuclear cells (PBMCs), obtained when the disease was refractory, from a patient treated with antithyroid drugs. This TCR came from a female donor with Graves disease. The rearrangement joins TRBV7-2 to TRBJ2-5, with D perhaps assigned TRBD1 or TRBD2 (5 bases each). The CDR3 reads CASSLAGTIETQYF. DNA of the CDR3: TGTGCCAGCAGCCTCGCCGGGACGATCGAGACCCAGTACTTC.